This T cell receptor (beta chain) emerged from a study of blood T cell repertoires in COVID-19. Here immunoSEQ multiplex PCR was the method, and the copy in TCRdb shows in-frame clones only, minus some. The data show roughly 390,000 clones, around 84% seen once. This receptor was identified in a young woman with acute or convalescent COVID-19. The specimen was peripheral blood.

CDR3 bases: TGCGCCAGCAGCCAAGAAGAGAGCTCCTATAATTCACCCCTCCACTTT. It specifies CASSQEESSYNSPLHF. This chain joins TRBV4-1 and TRBJ1-6; no definite D call. Germline V gives CDR1 MGHRA, CDR2 YSYEKL. The CDR3 contains 16 residues. Deletions cut 0 bases from V and 0 bases from J, with 6 bases between.